Sequencing of this TCR beta chain was carried out in a study of T cell responses to AZD1222 COVID-19 vaccine. Notes on the study in general: Repertoire collection took place solely once the T cell response had peaked. Clonal diversity was possibly underestimated, and white British individuals and females predominated among donors.

Worth noting for this clone: Its antigen remains unknown.

The repertoire was sequenced with immunoSEQ multiplex PCR; TCRdb's copy has only in-frame clones and lacks some. In the table there are roughly 110,000 clones, 75% to 90% of which are singletons. The material was peripheral blood, obtained on day 0 of AZD1222 vaccination. This TCR was recovered from an adult in good health.

The CDR3 DNA is TGTGCCAGCTCACCACGATCAGGCGGGAGACAAGCAGATACGCAGTATTTT. Amino acids: CASSPRSGGRQADTQYF. The V call is TRBV18, the J call TRBJ2-3, with TRBD2 matching 7 bases. With 1 base clipped from V and 4 bases from J, the junction kept 11 bases outside the gene matches. The CDR3 spans 17 residues. Germline lookup yields CDR1 KGHSH and CDR2 LQKENI.